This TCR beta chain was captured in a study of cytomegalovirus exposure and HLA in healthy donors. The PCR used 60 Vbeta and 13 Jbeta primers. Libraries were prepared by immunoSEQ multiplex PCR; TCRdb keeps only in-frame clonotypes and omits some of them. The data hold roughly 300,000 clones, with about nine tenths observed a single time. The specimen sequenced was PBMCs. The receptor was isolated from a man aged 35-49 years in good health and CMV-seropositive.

The CDR3 sequence: CASSPRTGKTEAFF. The DNA for the CDR3 is TGTGCCAGCAGTCCCCGGACAGGGAAGACTGAAGCTTTCTTT. V is TRBV6-5 and J is TRBJ1-1; 8 bases line up with TRBD1. The germline gives CDR1 MNHEY, CDR2 SVGAGI. Germline trimming cut 5 bases from V and 5 bases from J; bases unmatched to any gene: 7. The CDR3 has 14 residues.